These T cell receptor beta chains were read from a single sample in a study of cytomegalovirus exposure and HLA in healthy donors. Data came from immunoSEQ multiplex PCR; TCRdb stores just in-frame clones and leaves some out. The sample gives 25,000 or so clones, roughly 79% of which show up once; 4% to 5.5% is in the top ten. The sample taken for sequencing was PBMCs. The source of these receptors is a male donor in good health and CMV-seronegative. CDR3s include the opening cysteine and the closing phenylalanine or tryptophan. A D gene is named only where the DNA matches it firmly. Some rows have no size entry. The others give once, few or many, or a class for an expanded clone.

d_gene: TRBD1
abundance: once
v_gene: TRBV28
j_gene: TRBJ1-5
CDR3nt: TGTGCCAGCAGTGGCGGGACAGGGTACTTGGGCAATCAGCCCCAGCATTTT
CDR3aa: CASSGGTGYLGNQPQHF

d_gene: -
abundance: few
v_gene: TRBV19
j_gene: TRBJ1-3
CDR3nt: TGTGCCAGCCCCAGCTCTGGAAACACCATATATTTT
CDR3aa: CASPSSGNTIYF

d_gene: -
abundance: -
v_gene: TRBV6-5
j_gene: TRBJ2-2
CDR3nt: TGTGCCAGCAGTTTTCCAGGGACCGGGGAGCTGTTTTTT
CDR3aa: CASSFPGTGELFF

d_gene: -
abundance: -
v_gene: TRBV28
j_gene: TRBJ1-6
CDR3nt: TGTGCCAGCCAGGGTCGTATCCGCTCACCCCTCCACTTT
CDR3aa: CASQGRIRSPLHF

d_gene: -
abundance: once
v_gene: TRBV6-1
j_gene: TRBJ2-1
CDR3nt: TGTGCCAGCAGCGCCCTGGTTAGTGAGCAGTTCTTC
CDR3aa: CASSALVSEQFF

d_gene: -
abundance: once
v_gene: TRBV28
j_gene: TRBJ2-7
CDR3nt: TGTGCCAGGCCAAGACTCAGGGGCTGGAGGTCCGAGCAGTACTTC
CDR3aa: CARPRLRGWRSEQYF

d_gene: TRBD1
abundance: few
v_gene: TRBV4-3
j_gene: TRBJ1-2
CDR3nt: TGCGCCAGCAGCCAACGGGACAGAAGGTATGGCTACACCTTC
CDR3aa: CASSQRDRRYGYTF

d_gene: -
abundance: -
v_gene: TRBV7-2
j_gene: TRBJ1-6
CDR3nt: TGTGCCAGCAGCTTAGTCCGGGGGGTCGTCCACTTT
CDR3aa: CASSLVRGVVHF

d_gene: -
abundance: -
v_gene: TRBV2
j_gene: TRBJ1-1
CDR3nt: TGTGCCAGCAGTGCTCAAACATCCCGCGGGACTGAAGCTTTCTTT
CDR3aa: CASSAQTSRGTEAFF

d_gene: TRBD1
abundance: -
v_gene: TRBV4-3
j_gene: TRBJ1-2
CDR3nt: TGCGCCAGCAGCCAGAGTGGGACAGGGGTCGTTGGCTACACCTTC
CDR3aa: CASSQSGTGVVGYTF

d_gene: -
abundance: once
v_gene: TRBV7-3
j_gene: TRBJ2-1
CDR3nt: TGTGCCAGCAGCACGACTGAGGGATCGGTTGAGCAGTTCTTC
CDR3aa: CASSTTEGSVEQFF

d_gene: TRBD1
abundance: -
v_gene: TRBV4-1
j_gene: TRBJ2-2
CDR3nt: TGCGCCAGCAGCCAACCCGACAGGGGGCCCTTAAAGAACACCGGGGAGCTGTTTTTT
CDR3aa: CASSQPDRGPLKNTGELFF

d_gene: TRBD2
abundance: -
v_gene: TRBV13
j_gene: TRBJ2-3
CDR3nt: TGTGCCAGCAGGCGGGCTAGCGGGGGACCTTTGGTCACAGATACGCAGTATTTT
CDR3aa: CASRRASGGPLVTDTQYF

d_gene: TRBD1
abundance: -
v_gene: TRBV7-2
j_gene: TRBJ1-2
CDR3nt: TGTGCCAGCAGCTTAGTCCAGGGGGCGCAAGGCTACACCTTC
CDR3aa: CASSLVQGAQGYTF

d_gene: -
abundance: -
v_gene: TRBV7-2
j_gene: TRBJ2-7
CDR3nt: TGTGCCAGCAGCATTTCGTATGCCTACGAGCAGTACTTC
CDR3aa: CASSISYAYEQYF